This TCR beta chain derives from a study of blood T cell repertoires in COVID-19. Study in general: T cells, B-cell-depleted T cells, or PBMCs provided the cDNA or gDNA that served as material.

This clone was detected only a few times. In the source study's methods: Reference gene primer amplification in the assay estimated nucleated cell counts. Assay used: immunoSEQ multiplex PCR; TCRdb lists only in-frame clones, some missing. D and trimming come from the DNA, and the V and J calls and clone size come from that table. The sample consists of fewer than 350,000 clones, 89% of them appearing once. The CDR3 runs 17 residues. The V gene's germline CDR1 is MGHRA and CDR2 YSYEKL. The V end was cut by 0 bases, the J end by 3 bases, with 14 bases between. A Seattle source enrolled patients during active infection and followed them longitudinally.

The chain has TRBV4-1 and TRBJ1-4; unclear D gene. Specimen: peripheral blood. The source is a woman aged 55-70 years with COVID-19, enrolled during active disease. The CDR3 bases are TGCGCCAGCAGCCAAGATCCCGCCGGGGAAGCTAATGAAAAACTGTTTTTT. It encodes CASSQDPAGEANEKLFF.